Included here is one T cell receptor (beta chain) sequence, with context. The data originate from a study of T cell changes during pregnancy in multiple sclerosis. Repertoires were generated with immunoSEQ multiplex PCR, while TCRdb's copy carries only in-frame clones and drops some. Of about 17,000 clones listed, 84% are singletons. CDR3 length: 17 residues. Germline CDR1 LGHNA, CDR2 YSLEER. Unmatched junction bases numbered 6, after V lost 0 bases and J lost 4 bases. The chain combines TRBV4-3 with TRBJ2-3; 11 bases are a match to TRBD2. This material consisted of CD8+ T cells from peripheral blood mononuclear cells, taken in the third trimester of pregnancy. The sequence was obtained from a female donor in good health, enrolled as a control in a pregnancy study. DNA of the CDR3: TGCGCCAGCAGCCAAGATACTAGCGGGGGCCGGCCAGATACGCAGTATTTT. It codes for CASSQDTSGGRPDTQYF.